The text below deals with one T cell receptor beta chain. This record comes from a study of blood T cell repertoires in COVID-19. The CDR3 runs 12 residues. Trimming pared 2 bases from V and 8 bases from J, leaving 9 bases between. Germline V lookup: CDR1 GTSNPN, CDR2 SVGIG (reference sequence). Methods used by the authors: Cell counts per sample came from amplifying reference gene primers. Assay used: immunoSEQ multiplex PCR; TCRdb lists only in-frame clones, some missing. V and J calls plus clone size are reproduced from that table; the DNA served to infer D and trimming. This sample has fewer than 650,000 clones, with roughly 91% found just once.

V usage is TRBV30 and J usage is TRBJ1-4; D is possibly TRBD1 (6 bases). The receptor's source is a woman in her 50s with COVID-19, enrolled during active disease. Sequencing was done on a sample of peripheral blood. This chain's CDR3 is CAWSRTAEKLFF. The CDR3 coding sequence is TGTGCCTGGAGTCGGACAGCGGAAAAACTGTTTTTT.